What follows are 2 T cell receptor beta chains derived from one specimen sequenced in a study of blood T cell repertoires in COVID-19. Assay: immunoSEQ multiplex PCR; the TCRdb copy retains only in-frame clones and omits some. Among hundreds of thousands of clones, 85% to 90% were seen once, and the ten largest hold approximately 0.92%. The sequencing input was peripheral blood. The receptors were sampled from a man between 18 and 35 years old with COVID-19, enrolled during active disease.

V is TRBV2 and J is TRBJ2-7, with 9 bases matching TRBD1. V was clipped by 7 bases and J by 7 bases; unmatched bases: 14. This CDR3 is 15 amino acids long. Germline CDR1 reads SNHLY; CDR2 reads FYNNEI. Here the CDR3 reads CASNEGEQGATEQYF. The CDR3 bases are TGTGCCAGCAACGAGGGGGAACAGGGGGCTACAGAGCAGTACTTC.

The V call is TRBV3-1 (or the pseudogene TRBV3-2), the J call TRBJ2-2; 10 bases fit TRBD2. Germline assignment: CDR1 LGHDT and CDR2 YNNKEL (reference sequence). The CDR3 length is 19 residues. Trimming took 2 bases from V and 1 from J; bases not matched to a gene: 10. CDR3 region: CASSQISTGLAENTGELFF. DNA for the CDR3: TGTGCCAGCAGCCAAATATCAACCGGACTAGCGGAGAACACCGGGGAGCTGTTTTTT.